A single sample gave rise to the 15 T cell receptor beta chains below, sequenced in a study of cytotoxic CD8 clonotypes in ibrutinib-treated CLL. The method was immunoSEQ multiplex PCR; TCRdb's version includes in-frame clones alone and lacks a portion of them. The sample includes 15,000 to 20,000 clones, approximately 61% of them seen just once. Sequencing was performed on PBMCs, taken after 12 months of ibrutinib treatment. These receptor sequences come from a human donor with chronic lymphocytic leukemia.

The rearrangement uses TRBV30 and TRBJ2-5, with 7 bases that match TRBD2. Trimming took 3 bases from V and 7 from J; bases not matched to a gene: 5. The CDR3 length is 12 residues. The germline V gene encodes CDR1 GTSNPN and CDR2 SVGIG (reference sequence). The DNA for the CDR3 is TGTGCCTGGAGGGGAGGGGACGGGACCCAGTACTTC. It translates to CAWRGGDGTQYF. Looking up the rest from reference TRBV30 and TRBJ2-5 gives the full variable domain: SQTIHQWPATLVQPVGSPLSLECTVEGTSNPNLYWYRQAAGRGLQLLFYSVGIGQISSEVPQNLSASRPQDRQFILSSKKLLLSDSGFYLCAWRGGDGTQYFGPGTRLLVL.

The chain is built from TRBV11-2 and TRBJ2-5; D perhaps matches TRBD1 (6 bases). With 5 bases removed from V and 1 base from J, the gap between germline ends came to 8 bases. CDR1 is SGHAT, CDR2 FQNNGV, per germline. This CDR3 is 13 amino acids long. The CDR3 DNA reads TGTGCCAGCAGCCGGGACATCCAAGAGACCCAGTACTTC. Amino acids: CASSRDIQETQYF. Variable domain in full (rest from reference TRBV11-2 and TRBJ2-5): EAGVAQSPRYKIIEKRQSVAFWCNPISGHATLYWYQQILGQGPKLLIQFQNNGVVDDSQLPKDRFSAERLKGVDSTLKIQPAKLEDSAVYLCASSRDIQETQYFGPGTRLLVL.

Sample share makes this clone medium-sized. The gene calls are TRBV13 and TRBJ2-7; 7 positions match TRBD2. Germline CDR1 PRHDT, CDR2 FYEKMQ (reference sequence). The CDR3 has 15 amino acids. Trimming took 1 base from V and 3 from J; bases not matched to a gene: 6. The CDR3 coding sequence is TGTGCCAGCAGCTTAGAGGGCGGGAGTGTCTACGAGCAGTACTTC. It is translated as CASSLEGGSVYEQYF. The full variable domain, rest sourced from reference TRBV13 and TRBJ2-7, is AAGVIQSPRHLIKEKRETATLKCYPIPRHDTVYWYQQGPGQDPQFLISFYEKMQSDKGSIPDRFSAQQFSDYHSELNMSSLELGDSALYFCASSLEGGSVYEQYFGPGTRLTVT.

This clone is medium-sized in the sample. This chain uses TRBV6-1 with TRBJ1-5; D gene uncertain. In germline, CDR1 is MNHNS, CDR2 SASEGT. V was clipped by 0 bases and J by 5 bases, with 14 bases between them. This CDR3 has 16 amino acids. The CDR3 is CASSEALEGRYQPQHF. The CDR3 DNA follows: TGTGCCAGCAGTGAAGCGCTTGAGGGAAGGTATCAGCCCCAGCATTTT.

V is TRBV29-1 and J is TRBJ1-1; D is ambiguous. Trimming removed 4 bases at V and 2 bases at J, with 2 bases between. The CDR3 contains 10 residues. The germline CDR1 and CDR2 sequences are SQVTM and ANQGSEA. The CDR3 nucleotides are TGCAGCGTTGCAAACACTGAAGCTTTCTTT. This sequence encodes CSVANTEAFF.

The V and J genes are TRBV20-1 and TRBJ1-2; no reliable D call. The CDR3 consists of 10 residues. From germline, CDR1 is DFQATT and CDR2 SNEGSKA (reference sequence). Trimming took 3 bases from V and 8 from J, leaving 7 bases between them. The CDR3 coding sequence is TGCAGTGCTAGGGGAGACGGCTACACCTTC. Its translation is CSARGDGYTF.

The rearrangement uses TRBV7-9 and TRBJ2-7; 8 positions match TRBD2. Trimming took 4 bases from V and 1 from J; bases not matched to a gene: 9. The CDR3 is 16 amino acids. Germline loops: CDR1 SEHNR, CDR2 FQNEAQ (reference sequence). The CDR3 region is CASSYTPGGGSYEQYF. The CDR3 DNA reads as TGTGCCAGCAGCTATACCCCCGGGGGGGGTTCCTACGAGCAGTACTTC.

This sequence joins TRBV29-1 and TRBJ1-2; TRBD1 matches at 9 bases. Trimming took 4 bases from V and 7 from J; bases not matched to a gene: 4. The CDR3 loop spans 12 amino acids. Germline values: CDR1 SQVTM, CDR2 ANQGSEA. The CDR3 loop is CSVGLQGAGYTF. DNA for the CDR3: TGCAGCGTTGGATTACAGGGGGCTGGCTACACCTTC.

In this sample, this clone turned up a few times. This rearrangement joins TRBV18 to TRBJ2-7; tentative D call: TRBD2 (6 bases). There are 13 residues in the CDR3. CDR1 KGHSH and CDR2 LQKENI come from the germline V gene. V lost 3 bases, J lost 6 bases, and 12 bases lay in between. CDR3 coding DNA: TGTGCCAGCTCACCCTCGGGGGAAGGCGAGCAGTACTTC. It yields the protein CASSPSGEGEQYF.

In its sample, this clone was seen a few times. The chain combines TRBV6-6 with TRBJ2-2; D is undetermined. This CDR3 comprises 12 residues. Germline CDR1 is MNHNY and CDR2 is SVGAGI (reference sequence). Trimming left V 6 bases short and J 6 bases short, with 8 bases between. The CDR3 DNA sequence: TGTGCCAGCAGGCAGACACCCGGGGAGCTGTTTTTT. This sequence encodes CASRQTPGELFF.

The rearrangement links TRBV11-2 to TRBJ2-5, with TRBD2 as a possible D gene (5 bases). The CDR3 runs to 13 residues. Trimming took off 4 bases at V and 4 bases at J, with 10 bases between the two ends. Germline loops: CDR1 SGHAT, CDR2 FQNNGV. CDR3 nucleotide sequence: TGTGCCAGCAGCTCCGGACTCACAGAGACCCAGTACTTC. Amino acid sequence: CASSSGLTETQYF.

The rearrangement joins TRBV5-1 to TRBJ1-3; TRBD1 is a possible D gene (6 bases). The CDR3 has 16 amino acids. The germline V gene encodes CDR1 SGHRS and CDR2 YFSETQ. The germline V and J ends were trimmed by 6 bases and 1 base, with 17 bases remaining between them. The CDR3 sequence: CASTQGAGTSGNTIYF. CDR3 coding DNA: TGCGCCAGCACCCAAGGAGCAGGGACATCTGGAAACACCATATATTTT.

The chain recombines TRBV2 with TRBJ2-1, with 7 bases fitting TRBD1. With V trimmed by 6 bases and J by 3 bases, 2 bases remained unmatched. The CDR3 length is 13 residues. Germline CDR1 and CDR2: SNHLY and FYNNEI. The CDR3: CASSRDSYNEQFF. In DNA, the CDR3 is TGTGCCAGCAGCCGGGACAGCTACAATGAGCAGTTCTTC.

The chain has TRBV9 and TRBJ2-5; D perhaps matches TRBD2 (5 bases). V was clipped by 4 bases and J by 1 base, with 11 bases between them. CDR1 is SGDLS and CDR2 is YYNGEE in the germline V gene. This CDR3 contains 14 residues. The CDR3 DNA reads TGTGCCAGCAGCCCTGGACTGACCCAAGAGACCCAGTACTTC. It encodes CASSPGLTQETQYF. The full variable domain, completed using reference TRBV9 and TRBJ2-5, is DSGVTQTPKHLITATGQRVTLRCSPRSGDLSVYWYQQSLDQGLQFLIQYYNGEERAKGNILERFSAQQFPDLHSELNLSSLELGDSALYFCASSPGLTQETQYFGPGTRLLVL.

The DNA for the CDR3 is TGTGCCAGCAACCTGGACAGGGCGACTGAAGCTTTCTTT. It codes for CASNLDRATEAFF. The chain has TRBV6-1 and TRBJ1-1; 8 bases map to TRBD1. With V trimmed by 7 bases and J by 5 bases, 6 bases remained unmatched. Germline CDR1 is MNHNS and CDR2 is SASEGT. The CDR3 consists of 13 residues.